This T cell receptor (beta chain) was found in a study of T cell responses to AZD1222 COVID-19 vaccine. The analysis combined second doses at about 4 or about 12 weeks. The V gene lost 5 bases and the J gene lost 4 bases, with 14 bases spanning the gap. Germline CDR1 is SGHVS and CDR2 is FQNEAQ. The CDR3 extends over 14 amino acids. Here immunoSEQ multiplex PCR was the method, and the copy in TCRdb shows in-frame clones only, minus some. The table shows around 83,000 clones, with approximately 90% occurring only once. The clonotype originates from an adult who received the AZD1222 COVID-19 vaccine. The J gene is TRBJ1-1, the V gene TRBV7-8, with D possibly being TRBD1 (6 bases). The sequencing here drew on peripheral blood, taken 28 days after the second AZD1222 dose. In DNA form, the CDR3 reads TGTGCCAGCAGCCCCACACAGGGCCGCACTGAAGCTTTCTTT. It codes for CASSPTQGRTEAFF.